This T cell receptor (beta chain) was documented in a study of cytotoxic CD8 clonotypes in ibrutinib-treated CLL. The data were produced by immunoSEQ multiplex PCR, yet TCRdb's version contains in-frame clones alone and is incomplete. There are around 20,000 clones in the sample; roughly 68% occur only once, and approximately 30% lies in the top ten. This material consisted of PBMCs, taken after 24 months of ibrutinib treatment. The TCR comes from a human donor with chronic lymphocytic leukemia.

CDR3 nucleotides: TGCAGCGCAAGAGTGGGGGGAACGAACACCGGGGAGCTGTTTTTT. It codes for CSARVGGTNTGELFF. The genes are TRBV29-1 and TRBJ2-2; tentative D call: TRBD2 (6 bases). The CDR3 is made up of 15 amino acids. The germline V gene encodes CDR1 SQVTM and CDR2 ANQGSEA. V lost 7 bases to trimming and J lost 0 bases, with 15 bases between them.